This TCR beta chain was sequenced during a study of blood T cell repertoires in COVID-19. Whole-study context: From the United States, Italy and Spain came samples of acute and convalescent COVID-19.

The CDR3 loop spans 15 amino acids. Germline CDR1 and CDR2: SNHLY and FYNNEI. Trimming removed 1 base at V and 6 bases at J, with 15 bases between. This table comes from immunoSEQ multiplex PCR, and its TCRdb copy is limited to in-frame clones, with some not included. The sample yields about 480,000 clones, 89% seen once. This sequence joins TRBV2 and TRBJ1-1, with D possibly being TRBD1 (6 bases). The sequenced material came from peripheral blood. This receptor was identified in a man younger than 35 with COVID-19, enrolled during active disease. The CDR3 region has the DNA TGTGCCAGCAGTGAAGTTGGGGGCATTGGTTCTGAAGCTTTCTTT. Translating it yields CASSEVGGIGSEAFF.